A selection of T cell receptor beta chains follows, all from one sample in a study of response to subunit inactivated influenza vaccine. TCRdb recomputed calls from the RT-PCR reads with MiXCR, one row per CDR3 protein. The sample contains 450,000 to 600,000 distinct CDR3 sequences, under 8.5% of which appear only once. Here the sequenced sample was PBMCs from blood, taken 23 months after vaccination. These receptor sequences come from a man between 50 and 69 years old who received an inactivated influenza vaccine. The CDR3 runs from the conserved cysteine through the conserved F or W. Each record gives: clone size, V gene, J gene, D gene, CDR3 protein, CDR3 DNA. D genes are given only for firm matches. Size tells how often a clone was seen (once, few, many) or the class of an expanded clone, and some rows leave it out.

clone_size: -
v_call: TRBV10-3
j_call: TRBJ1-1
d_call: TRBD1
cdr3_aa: CAISEGQGNTEAFF
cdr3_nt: TGTGCCATCAGTGAGGGACAGGGGAACACTGAAGCTTTCTTT

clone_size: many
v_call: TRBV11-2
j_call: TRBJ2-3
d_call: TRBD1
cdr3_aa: CASSPDRVTQYF
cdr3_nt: TGTGCCAGCAGCCCTGACAGGGTTACGCAGTATTTT

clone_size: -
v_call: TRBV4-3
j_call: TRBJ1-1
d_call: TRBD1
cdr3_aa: CASSQTGGATEAFF
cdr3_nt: TGCGCCAGCAGCCAAACAGGGGGCGCGACTGAAGCTTTCTTT

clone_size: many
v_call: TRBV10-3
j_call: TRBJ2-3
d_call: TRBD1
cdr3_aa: CANAGTGSTDTQYF
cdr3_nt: TGTGCCAACGCCGGGACAGGGAGCACAGATACGCAGTATTTT

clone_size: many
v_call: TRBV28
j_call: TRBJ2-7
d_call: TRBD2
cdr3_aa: CASSWVGLAGGSSSYEQYF
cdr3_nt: TGTGCCAGCAGTTGGGTAGGACTAGCGGGAGGGTCGAGCTCCTACGAGCAGTACTTC

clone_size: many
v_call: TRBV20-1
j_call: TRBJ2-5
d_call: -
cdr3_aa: CSARVQTQYF
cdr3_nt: TGCAGTGCTAGAGTTCAGACCCAGTACTTC

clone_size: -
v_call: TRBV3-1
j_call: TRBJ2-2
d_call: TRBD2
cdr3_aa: CASRVTSGGTWELFF
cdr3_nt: TGTGCCAGCAGAGTAACTAGCGGGGGGACGTGGGAGCTGTTTTTT

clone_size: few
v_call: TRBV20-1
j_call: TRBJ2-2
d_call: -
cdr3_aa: CSAKEWAANTGELFF
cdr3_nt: TGCAGTGCTAAGGAATGGGCGGCGAACACCGGGGAGCTGTTTTTT

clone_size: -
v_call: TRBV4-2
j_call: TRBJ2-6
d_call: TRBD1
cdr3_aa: CASSPRTGLNSGANVLTF
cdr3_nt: TGTGCCAGCAGCCCAAGGACAGGGCTAAACTCTGGGGCCAACGTCCTGACTTTC

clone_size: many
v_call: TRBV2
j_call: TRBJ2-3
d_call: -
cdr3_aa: CASCVDRQYTDTQYF
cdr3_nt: TGTGCCAGCTGTGTAGACCGACAGTACACAGATACGCAGTATTTT

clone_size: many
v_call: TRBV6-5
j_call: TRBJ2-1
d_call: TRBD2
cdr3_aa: CASSQREGVSEQFF
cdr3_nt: TGTGCCAGCAGTCAGCGGGAGGGGGTTAGTGAGCAGTTCTTC

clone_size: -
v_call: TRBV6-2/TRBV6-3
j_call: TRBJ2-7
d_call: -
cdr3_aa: CASADSSYEQYF
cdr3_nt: TGTGCCAGCGCGGACAGCTCCTACGAGCAGTACTTC

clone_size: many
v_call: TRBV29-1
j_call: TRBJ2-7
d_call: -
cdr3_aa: CSVEGDPYEQYF
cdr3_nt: TGCAGCGTTGAAGGCGACCCCTACGAGCAGTACTTC

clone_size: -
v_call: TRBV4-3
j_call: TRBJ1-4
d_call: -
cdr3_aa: CASNRAGEKLFF
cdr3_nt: TGCGCCAGCAACCGGGCCGGTGAAAAACTGTTTTTT

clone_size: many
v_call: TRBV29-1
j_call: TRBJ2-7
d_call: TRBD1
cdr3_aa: CSVAGRQGHEQYF
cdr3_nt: TGCAGCGTTGCGGGGAGACAGGGCCACGAGCAGTACTTC

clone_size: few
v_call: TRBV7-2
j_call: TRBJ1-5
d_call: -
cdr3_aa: CASSWGADNQPQHF
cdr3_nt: TGTGCCAGCAGCTGGGGGGCAGACAATCAGCCCCAGCATTTT

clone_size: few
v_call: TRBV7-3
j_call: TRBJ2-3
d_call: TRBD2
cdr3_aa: CASSSLASRTDTQYF
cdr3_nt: TGTGCCAGCAGCTCACTAGCGTCGCGCACAGATACGCAGTATTTT

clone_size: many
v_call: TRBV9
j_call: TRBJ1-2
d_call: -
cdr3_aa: CASSVGLTPGGSYGYTF
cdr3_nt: TGTGCCAGCAGCGTGGGCCTGACGCCCGGCGGGAGCTATGGCTACACCTTC

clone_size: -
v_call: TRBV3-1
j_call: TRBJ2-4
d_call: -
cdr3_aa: CASSTRLSPDIQYF
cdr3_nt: TGTGCCAGCAGCACTCGACTAAGTCCGGACATTCAGTACTTC

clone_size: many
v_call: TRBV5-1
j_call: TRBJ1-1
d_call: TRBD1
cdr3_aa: CASSFTGTGRTEAFF
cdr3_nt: TGCGCCAGCAGCTTCACCGGGACAGGGAGGACTGAAGCTTTCTTT

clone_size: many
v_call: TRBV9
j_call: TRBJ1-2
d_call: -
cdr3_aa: CASSVVSRNGYTF
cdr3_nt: TGTGCCAGCAGCGTAGTGTCCAGGAATGGCTACACCTTC

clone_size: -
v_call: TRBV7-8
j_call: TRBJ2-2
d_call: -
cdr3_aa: CASSPRAPSTGELFF
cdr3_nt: TGTGCCAGCAGCCCCCGGGCCCCTTCGACCGGGGAGCTGTTTTTT

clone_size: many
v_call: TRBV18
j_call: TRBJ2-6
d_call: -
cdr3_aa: CASSPIPGANVLTF
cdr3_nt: TGTGCCAGCTCACCAATCCCTGGGGCCAACGTCCTGACTTTC

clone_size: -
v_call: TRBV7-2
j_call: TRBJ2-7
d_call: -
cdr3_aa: CASSQTNPSYEQYF
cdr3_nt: TGTGCCAGCAGCCAAACCAACCCTTCCTACGAGCAGTACTTC

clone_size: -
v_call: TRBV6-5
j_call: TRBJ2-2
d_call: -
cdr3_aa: CASSFPQGTANTGELFF
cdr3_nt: TGTGCCAGCAGTTTCCCCCAGGGAACTGCGAACACCGGGGAGCTGTTTTTT

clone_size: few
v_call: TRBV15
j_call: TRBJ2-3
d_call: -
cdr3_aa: CATSRDYPGGTDTQYF
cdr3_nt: TGTGCAACCAGCAGAGATTATCCAGGGGGGACAGATACGCAGTATTTT